Only one count was recorded for the clone carrying this T cell receptor beta chain. This sample was taken from a study of Ad26.COV2.S vaccination and SARS-CoV-2 variants. CDR3 length: 15 residues. The ends were cut back, 0 bases at V and 4 bases at J, with 13 bases in the middle. Germline V gene sequence: CDR1 MNHNY, CDR2 SVGAGI (reference sequence). This sample's treatment: roughly 20 received Ad26.COV2.S at low or high dose, single or two shots; about 5 received placebo; per-sample allocation not given. Following the first vaccine or placebo injection, samples were taken on day 63. Produced via immunoSEQ multiplex PCR; TCRdb's table is partial and in-frame only. The table shows over 400,000 clones, with 92% occurring only once.

The V gene is TRBV6-6, the J gene TRBJ2-7, with a possible D match to TRBD1 (6 bases). This clonotype was obtained from a person aged 18 to 59 who received the Ad26.COV2.S COVID-19 vaccine or a placebo. The sample consisted of peripheral blood, taken in a trial of Ad26.COV2.S vaccine versus placebo. CDR3 residues: CASSYSRTVGYEQYF. The CDR3 DNA is TGTGCCAGCAGTTACTCTCGGACAGTAGGGTACGAGCAGTACTTC.